This T cell receptor delta chain was recovered during a study of gamma-delta T cells after stem cell transplantation. There are a few counts of this clone. Other nucleotide sequences in the sample specify the same CDR3. TCRdb redid the clone calls on the RT-PCR reads with CATT. The sample consists of roughly 3,100 delta-chain clones, roughly 16% of them appearing once. The CDR3 sequence is 14 residues long. CDR1 is GEAIGNYY, CDR2 EKD, per germline. Deletions cut 6 bases from V and 4 bases from J, with 17 bases between. The chain combines TRDV2 with TRDJ1, with D hard to call. This receptor was identified in a human donor. It is not recorded whose cells these are; they may come from a transplant donor. Input material: gamma-delta T cells. CDR3 coding DNA: TGTGCCTGTCTCGGCCTCAGAGGGAACGATAAACTCATCTTT. Translating gives CACLGLRGNDKLIF.